This record concerns one T cell receptor beta chain sequence. Full-length variable regions came from constant-region reverse primers plus semi-nested Nested Universal Primer A PCR. TCRdb called the 5' RACE reads again in MiXCR, with one record for every CDR3 protein. The sample yields fewer than 12,000 distinct CDR3 sequences, 17% seen once. This CDR3 has 17 amino acids. Per the germline V gene, CDR1 is SGHVS and CDR2 is FNYEAQ. Trimming cost V 4 bases and J 1 base; bases outside gene matches: 10. Cells sorted as Tregs were CD4+, CD25+ and CD127-/low. The rearrangement links TRBV7-6 to TRBJ2-1, with 7 bases that match TRBD2. Sequenced: Tregs sorted from a lymph node. The clonotype originates from a female donor with breast cancer. In DNA, the CDR3 is TGTGCCAGCAGCTCCCCACTCCTAGCGGAGTCCTACAATGAGCAGTTCTTC. It translates to CASSSPLLAESYNEQFF.